Listed below are T cell receptor beta chains from one sample, sequenced in a study of blood T cells in healthy people across ages. In TCRdb, the 5' RACE reads were re-called with MiXCR into one record per CDR3 protein. The data contain more than 700,000 distinct CDR3 sequences, 35% to 50% of them singletons. The sample was blood. These TCRs come from a man older than 75 in good health. Each CDR3 is given with its conserved first and last residue. A D gene is named only where the DNA matches it firmly. Where a row states a size, it is once, few, many or the class of an expanded clone; other rows omit it.

V,size,J,D,CDR3,DNA
TRBV7-6,few,TRBJ2-5,TRBD2,CASSPRLAGISETQYF,TGTGCCAGCAGCCCACGACTAGCGGGGATTTCAGAGACCCAGTACTTC
TRBV14,-,TRBJ2-2,TRBD2,CASSQEVGLAGAGELFF,TGTGCCAGCAGCCAAGAAGTAGGACTAGCGGGAGCCGGGGAGCTGTTTTTT
TRBV5-1,-,TRBJ1-2,TRBD1,CASSQRTGEGGYTF,TGCGCCAGCAGCCAACGGACAGGGGAGGGTGGCTACACCTTC
TRBV6-6,-,TRBJ1-4,TRBD1,CASSYSTGDREKLFF,TGTGCCAGCAGTTACTCGACAGGGGACAGGGAAAAACTGTTTTTT
TRBV12-3/TRBV12-4,few,TRBJ2-5,TRBD2,CASSLGGTSGIETQYF,TGTGCCAGCAGTTTAGGCGGGACTAGCGGGATAGAGACCCAGTACTTC
TRBV5-1,-,TRBJ2-7,-,CASSGTSDRFRYEQYF,TGCGCCAGCAGCGGGACCTCGGACAGATTTCGCTACGAGCAGTACTTC
TRBV14,few,TRBJ2-1,-,CASSQDYGSGYNEQFF,TGTGCCAGCAGCCAAGATTACGGGAGTGGCTACAATGAGCAGTTCTTC
TRBV2,-,TRBJ2-5,TRBD2,CASKPGGPRETQYF,TGTGCCAGCAAACCGGGAGGGCCGCGGGAGACCCAGTACTTC
TRBV15,-,TRBJ2-7,-,CATSARDGLSYEQYF,TGTGCCACCAGCGCACGGGACGGACTATCCTACGAGCAGTACTTC
TRBV28,few,TRBJ2-7,-,CASSFWGARAGTYGQYF,TGTGCCAGCAGTTTTTGGGGGGCGAGGGCGGGAACCTACGGGCAGTACTTC
TRBV13,-,TRBJ2-3,-,CASSSLRGFKSTDTQYF,TGTGCCAGCAGCTCACTGAGGGGCTTTAAAAGCACAGATACGCAGTATTTT
TRBV12-3/TRBV12-4,-,TRBJ2-2,-,CASTVGGEGTGELFF,TGTGCCAGCACTGTGGGTGGGGAAGGCACCGGGGAGCTGTTTTTT
TRBV28,-,TRBJ2-1,-,CASSFPRGGGSYNEQFF,TGTGCCAGCAGTTTCCCACGAGGAGGGGGGTCCTACAATGAGCAGTTCTTC
TRBV5-1,few,TRBJ2-7,-,CASSFNPGTSYEQYF,TGCGCCAGCAGCTTCAACCCGGGAACGTCCTACGAGCAGTACTTC
TRBV29-1,-,TRBJ2-5,TRBD2,CSVELAGGGVETQYF,TGCAGCGTTGAACTAGCGGGAGGGGGAGTAGAGACCCAGTACTTC
TRBV3-1,-,TRBJ1-1,-,CVSSWGRGNTEAFF,TGTGTCAGCAGCTGGGGGAGGGGGAACACTGAAGCTTTCTTT
TRBV24-1,few,TRBJ1-5,-,CATSNRDSLQPQHF,TGTGCCACCAGTAACCGGGACTCTCTGCAGCCCCAGCATTTT
TRBV28,-,TRBJ1-2,-,CASSFRAGQITF,TGTGCCAGCAGTTTCAGGGCTGGACAGATCACCTTC
TRBV3-1,-,TRBJ2-3,TRBD2,CASSQTSGFPYF,TGTGCCAGCAGCCAAACTAGCGGCTTCCCGTATTTT
TRBV6-2/TRBV6-3,-,TRBJ2-1,-,CASSYSRQGVNEQFF,TGTGCCAGCAGTTACTCGAGACAAGGAGTCAATGAGCAGTTCTTC
TRBV29-1,-,TRBJ2-3,TRBD2,CSVEDMAGGNTQYF,TGCAGCGTTGAAGATATGGCGGGAGGAAATACGCAGTATTTT
TRBV5-1,few,TRBJ2-5,TRBD2,CASSLAPSGSQETQYF,TGCGCCAGCAGCTTGGCCCCTAGCGGGTCTCAAGAGACCCAGTACTTC
TRBV29-1,-,TRBJ2-5,-,CSVTGIQETQYF,TGCAGCGTAACCGGGATCCAAGAGACCCAGTACTTC
TRBV12-3/TRBV12-4,-,TRBJ1-5,TRBD1,CASSPQSGGLNQPQHF,TGTGCCAGCAGCCCCCAGTCAGGGGGTCTCAATCAGCCCCAGCATTTT
TRBV9,-,TRBJ2-1,-,CASSVVGQQLKNEQFF,TGTGCCAGCAGCGTAGTGGGCCAGCAGCTTAAGAATGAGCAGTTCTTC
TRBV2,few,TRBJ2-4,TRBD2,CASGEGLAGQNIQYF,TGTGCCAGCGGGGAAGGACTAGCGGGGCAAAACATTCAGTACTTC